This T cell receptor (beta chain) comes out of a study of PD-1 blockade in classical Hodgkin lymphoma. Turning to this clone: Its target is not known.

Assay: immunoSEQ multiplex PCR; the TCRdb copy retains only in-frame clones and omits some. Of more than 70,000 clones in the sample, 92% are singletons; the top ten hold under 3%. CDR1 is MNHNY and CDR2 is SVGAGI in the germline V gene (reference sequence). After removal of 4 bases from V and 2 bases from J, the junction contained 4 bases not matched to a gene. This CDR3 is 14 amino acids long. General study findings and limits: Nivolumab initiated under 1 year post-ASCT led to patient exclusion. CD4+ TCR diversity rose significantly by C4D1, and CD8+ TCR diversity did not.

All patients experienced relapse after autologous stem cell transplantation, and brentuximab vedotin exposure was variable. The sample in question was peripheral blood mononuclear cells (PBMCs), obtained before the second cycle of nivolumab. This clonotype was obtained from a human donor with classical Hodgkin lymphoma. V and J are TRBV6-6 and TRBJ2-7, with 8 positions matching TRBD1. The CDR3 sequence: CASSWTGSTYEQYF. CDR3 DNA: TGTGCCAGCAGTTGGACAGGGTCTACCTACGAGCAGTACTTC.